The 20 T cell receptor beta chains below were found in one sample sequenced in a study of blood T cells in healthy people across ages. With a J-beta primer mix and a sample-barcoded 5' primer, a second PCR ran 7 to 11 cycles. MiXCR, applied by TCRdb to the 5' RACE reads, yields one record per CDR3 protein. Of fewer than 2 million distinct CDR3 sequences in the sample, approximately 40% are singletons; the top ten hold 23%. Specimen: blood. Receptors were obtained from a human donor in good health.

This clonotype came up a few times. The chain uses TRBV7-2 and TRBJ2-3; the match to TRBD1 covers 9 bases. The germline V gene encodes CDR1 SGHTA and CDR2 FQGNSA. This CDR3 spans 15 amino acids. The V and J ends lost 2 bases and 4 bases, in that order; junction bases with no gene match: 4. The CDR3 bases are TGTGCCAGCAGCTTAAGGACAGGGGTGTCAGATACGCAGTATTTT. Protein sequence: CASSLRTGVSDTQYF.

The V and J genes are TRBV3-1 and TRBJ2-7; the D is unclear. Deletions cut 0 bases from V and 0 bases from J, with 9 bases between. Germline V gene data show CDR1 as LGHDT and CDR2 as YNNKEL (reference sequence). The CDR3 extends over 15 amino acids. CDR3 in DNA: TGTGCCAGCAGCCAAGATTCCGAGCTCTCCTACGAGCAGTACTTC. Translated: CASSQDSELSYEQYF.

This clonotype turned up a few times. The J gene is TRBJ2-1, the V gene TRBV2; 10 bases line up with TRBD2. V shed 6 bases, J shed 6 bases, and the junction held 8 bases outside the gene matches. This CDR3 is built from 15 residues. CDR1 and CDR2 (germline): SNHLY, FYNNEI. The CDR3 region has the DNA TGTGCCAGCAGACTCACTAGCGGGGATTTCAATGAGCAGTTCTTC. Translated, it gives CASRLTSGDFNEQFF.

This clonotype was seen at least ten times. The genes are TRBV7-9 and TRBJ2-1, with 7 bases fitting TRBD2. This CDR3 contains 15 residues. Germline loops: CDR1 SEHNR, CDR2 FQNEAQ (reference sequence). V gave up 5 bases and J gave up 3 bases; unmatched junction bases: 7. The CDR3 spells CASSPSRGVYNEQFF. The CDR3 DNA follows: TGTGCCAGCAGCCCCTCCCGGGGGGTCTACAATGAGCAGTTCTTC.

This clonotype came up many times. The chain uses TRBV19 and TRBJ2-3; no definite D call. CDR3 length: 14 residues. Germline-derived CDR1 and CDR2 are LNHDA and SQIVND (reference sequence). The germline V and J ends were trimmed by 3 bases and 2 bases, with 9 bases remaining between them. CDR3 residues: CASSIRPFTDTQYF. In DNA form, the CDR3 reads TGTGCCAGTAGTATCCGCCCGTTCACAGATACGCAGTATTTT.

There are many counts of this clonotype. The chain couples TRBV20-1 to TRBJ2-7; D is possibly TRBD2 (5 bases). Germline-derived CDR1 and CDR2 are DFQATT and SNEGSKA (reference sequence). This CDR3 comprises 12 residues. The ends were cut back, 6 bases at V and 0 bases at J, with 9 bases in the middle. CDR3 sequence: CSAPRASYEQYF. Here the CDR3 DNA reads TGCAGTGCGCCGAGGGCCTCCTACGAGCAGTACTTC.

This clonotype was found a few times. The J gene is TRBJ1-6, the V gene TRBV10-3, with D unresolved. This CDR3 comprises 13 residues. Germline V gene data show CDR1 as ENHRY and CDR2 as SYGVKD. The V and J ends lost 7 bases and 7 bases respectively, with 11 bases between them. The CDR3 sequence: CAITARENSPLHF. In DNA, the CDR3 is TGTGCCATCACCGCCAGAGAGAATTCACCCCTCCACTTT.

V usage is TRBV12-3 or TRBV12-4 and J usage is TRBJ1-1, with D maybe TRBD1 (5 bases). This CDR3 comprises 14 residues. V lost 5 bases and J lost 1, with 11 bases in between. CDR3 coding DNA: TGTGCCAGCAGTGAGACAGAACCGAACACTGAAGCTTTCTTT. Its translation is CASSETEPNTEAFF.

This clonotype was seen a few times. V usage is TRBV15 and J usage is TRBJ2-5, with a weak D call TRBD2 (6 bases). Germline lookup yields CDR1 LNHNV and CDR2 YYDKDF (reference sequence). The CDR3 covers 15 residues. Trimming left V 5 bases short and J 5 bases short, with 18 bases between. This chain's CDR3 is CATSDAVRGKETQYF. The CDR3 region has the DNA TGTGCCACCAGCGACGCCGTTCGGGGGAAGGAGACCCAGTACTTC.

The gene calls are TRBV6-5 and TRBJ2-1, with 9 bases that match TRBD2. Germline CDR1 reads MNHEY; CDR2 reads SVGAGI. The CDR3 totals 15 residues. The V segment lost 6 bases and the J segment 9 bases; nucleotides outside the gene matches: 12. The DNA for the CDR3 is TGTGCCAGCAGGGGAGGTAGCGGGGGATTTACTGAGCAGTTCTTC. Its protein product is CASRGGSGGFTEQFF.

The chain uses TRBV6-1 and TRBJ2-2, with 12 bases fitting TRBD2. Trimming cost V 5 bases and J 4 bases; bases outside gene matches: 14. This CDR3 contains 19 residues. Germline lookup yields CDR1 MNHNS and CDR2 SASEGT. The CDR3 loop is CASSKTSGGITRATGELFF. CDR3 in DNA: TGTGCCAGCAGTAAGACTAGCGGGGGAATTACGAGGGCCACCGGGGAGCTGTTTTTT.

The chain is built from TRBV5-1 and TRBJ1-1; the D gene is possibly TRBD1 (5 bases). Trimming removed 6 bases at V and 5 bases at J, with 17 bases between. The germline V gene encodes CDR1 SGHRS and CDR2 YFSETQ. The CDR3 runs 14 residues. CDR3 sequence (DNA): TGCGCCAGCAACCCTATAGAGGGGAGGACTGAAGCTTTCTTT. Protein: CASNPIEGRTEAFF.

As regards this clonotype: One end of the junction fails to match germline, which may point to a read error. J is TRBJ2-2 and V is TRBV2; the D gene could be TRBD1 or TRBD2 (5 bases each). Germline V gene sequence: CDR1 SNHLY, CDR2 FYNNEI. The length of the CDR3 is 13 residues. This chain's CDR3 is CASSEVGTGERFF. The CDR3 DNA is TGTGCCAGCAGTGAAGTGGGGACCGGGGAGCGGTTTTTT.

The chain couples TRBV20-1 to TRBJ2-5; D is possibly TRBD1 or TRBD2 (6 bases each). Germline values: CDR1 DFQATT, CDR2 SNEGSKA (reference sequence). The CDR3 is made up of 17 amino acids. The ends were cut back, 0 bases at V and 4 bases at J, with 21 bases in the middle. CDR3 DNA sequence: TGCAGTGCTAGAGAACTCCCCCGGGGGCGGTTTGGAGAGACCCAGTACTTC. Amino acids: CSARELPRGRFGETQYF.

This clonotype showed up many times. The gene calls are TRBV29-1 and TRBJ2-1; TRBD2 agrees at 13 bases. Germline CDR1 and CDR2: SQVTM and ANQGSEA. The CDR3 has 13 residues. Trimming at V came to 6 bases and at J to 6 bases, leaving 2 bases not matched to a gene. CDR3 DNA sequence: TGCAGCGTGGGGACTAGCGGGGCCAATGAGCAGTTCTTC. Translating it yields CSVGTSGANEQFF.

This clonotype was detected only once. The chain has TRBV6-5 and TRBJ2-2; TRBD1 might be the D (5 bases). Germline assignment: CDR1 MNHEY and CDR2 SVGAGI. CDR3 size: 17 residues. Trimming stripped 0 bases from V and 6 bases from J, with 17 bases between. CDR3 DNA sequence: TGTGCCAGCAGTTACTCGTCGTTCAGGGAAGTATCCGGGGAGCTGTTTTTT. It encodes CASSYSSFREVSGELFF.

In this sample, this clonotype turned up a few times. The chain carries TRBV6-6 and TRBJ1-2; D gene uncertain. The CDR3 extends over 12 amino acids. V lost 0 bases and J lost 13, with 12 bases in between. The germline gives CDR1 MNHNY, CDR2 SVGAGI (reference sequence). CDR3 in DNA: TGTGCCAGCAGTTACTCGATCCCGCTCGGCACCTTC. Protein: CASSYSIPLGTF.

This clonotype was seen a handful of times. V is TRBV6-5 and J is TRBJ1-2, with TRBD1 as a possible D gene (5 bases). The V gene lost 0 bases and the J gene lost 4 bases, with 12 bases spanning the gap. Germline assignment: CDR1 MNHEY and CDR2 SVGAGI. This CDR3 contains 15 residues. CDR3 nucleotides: TGTGCCAGCAGTTACTCGATCGAGGACATCTATGGCTACACCTTC. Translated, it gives CASSYSIEDIYGYTF.

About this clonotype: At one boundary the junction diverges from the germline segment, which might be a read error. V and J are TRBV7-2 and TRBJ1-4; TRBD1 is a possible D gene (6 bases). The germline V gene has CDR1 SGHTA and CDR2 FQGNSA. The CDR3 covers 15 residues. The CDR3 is CASGLQGSTNEKLFF. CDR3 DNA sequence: TGTGCCAGCGGCTTACAGGGATCGACTAATGAAAAACTGTTTTTT. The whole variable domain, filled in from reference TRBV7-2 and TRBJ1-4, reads GAGVSQSPSNKVTEKGKDVELRCDPISGHTALYWYRQSLGQGLEFLIYFQGNSAPDKSGLPSDRFSAERTGGSVSTLTIQRTQQEDSAVYLCASGLQGSTNEKLFFGSGTQLSVL.

This CDR3 reads CASSSSGGDQPQHF. CDR3 bases: TGTGCCAGCAGCTCGTCCGGGGGGGATCAGCCCCAGCATTTT. V and J are TRBV13 and TRBJ1-5; D may be TRBD1 (5 bases). Germline V gene data show CDR1 as PRHDT and CDR2 as FYEKMQ (reference sequence). V dropped 4 bases and J dropped 5 bases, with 12 bases sitting between them. The CDR3 extends over 14 amino acids.